These 3 T cell receptor beta chains share one sample of origin, sequenced in a study of beta chain features in type 1 diabetes (dated by TCRdb to 2016 to 2019). The library was made by the immunoSEQ multiplex PCR assay. The entire isolated RNA was reverse transcribed using the High Capacity cDNA Reverse Transcription Kit, and thus expressed TCRB transcripts were sequenced. TCRdb obtained this table from immuneACCESS and retained in-frame rearrangements with V and J assigned. These tables miss some clones; where compared with another copy, unresolved V genes account for less than half of the shortfall, and the remainder is unexplained. For this sample there are 350,000 or so clones; about 20% appear just once. The ten top clones hold 0.044% of the sample. The sequenced material came from naive CD4+ T cells from blood. The cell subset or site tag for this specimen amounts to: true naive CD4+ T cells. All receptors come from a woman between 18 and 30 years old in good health.

The chain joins TRBV9 to TRBJ1-1; possibly TRBD1 for D (6 bases). Trimming removed 5 bases from V and 4 bases from J, with 18 bases in between. CDR3 length: 15 residues. Per germline, CDR1 SGDLS and CDR2 YYNGEE. The CDR3 is CASRKAQGWVTEAFF. The CDR3 DNA is TGTGCCAGCAGGAAAGCACAGGGATGGGTCACTGAAGCTTTCTTT.

This clone was observed a handful of times. The J gene is TRBJ1-2, the V gene TRBV2; D is unclear. V dropped 0 bases and J dropped 7 bases, with 9 bases sitting between them. CDR3 length: 13 residues. From germline, CDR1 is SNHLY and CDR2 FYNNEI. CDR3 amino acids: CASSEAIRGGYTF. In nucleotides, the CDR3 is TGTGCCAGCAGTGAAGCGATCCGGGGTGGCTACACCTTC.

The rearrangement uses TRBV18 and TRBJ2-1; 13 bases fit TRBD2. The CDR3 is made up of 16 amino acids. Germline loops: CDR1 KGHSH, CDR2 LQKENI. With 6 bases clipped from V and 8 bases from J, the junction kept 10 bases outside the gene matches. Written as DNA, the CDR3 is TGTGCCAGCTCTCGTCCCGGGACTAGCGGGACCTATGAGCAGTTCTTC. It specifies CASSRPGTSGTYEQFF.